The rows below give T cell receptor beta chains drawn from one sample of a study of T cell responses to AZD1222 COVID-19 vaccine. Using immunoSEQ multiplex PCR, the repertoire was profiled, and TCRdb retains in-frame clones only, with some absent. The sample has fewer than 200,000 clones; over 80% are singletons. Source: peripheral blood, taken on day 0 of AZD1222 vaccination. The receptors shown here come from an adult in good health. The CDR3 runs from the conserved cysteine through the conserved F or W. D genes are given only for firm matches. Clone size is not always given. Where it is, it says once, few, many or a class for expanded clones.

j_call,clone_size,v_call,d_call,cdr3_aa,cdr3_nt
TRBJ2-7,once,TRBV29-1,NA,CSVARVTDSYEQYF,TGCAGCGTAGCCCGAGTGACAGATTCCTACGAGCAGTACTTC
TRBJ1-5,NA,TRBV6-4,NA,CASSGRELYSNQPQHF,TGTGCCAGCAGTGGACGGGAGTTATATAGCAATCAGCCCCAGCATTTT
TRBJ1-2,NA,TRBV9,TRBD1,CASSGTGGQGYGYTF,TGTGCCAGCAGTGGGACAGGGGGGCAAGGCTATGGCTACACCTTC
TRBJ2-1,NA,TRBV2,TRBD1,CASSGDRGVSNEQFF,TGTGCCAGCAGTGGCGACAGGGGGGTAAGCAATGAGCAGTTCTTC
TRBJ2-7,NA,TRBV5-4,TRBD1,CASSTPGQGIYEQYF,TGTGCCAGCAGCACACCGGGACAGGGAATCTACGAGCAGTACTTC
TRBJ1-2,NA,TRBV5-6,NA,CASSLAGGYTF,TGTGCCAGCAGCTTGGCCGGGGGCTACACCTTC
TRBJ1-1,NA,TRBV12-3/TRBV12-4,NA,CASTSGRGTEAFF,TGTGCCAGCACGTCAGGGAGAGGAACTGAAGCTTTCTTT
TRBJ2-7,NA,TRBV12-3/TRBV12-4,NA,CATRDGASYEQYF,TGTGCCACCCGCGACGGAGCCTCCTACGAGCAGTACTTC
TRBJ2-7,NA,TRBV5-8,TRBD2,CASSSGARGWREGSYEQYF,TGTGCCAGCAGCTCGGGGGCAAGGGGCTGGCGGGAGGGCTCCTACGAGCAGTACTTC
TRBJ2-7,NA,TRBV3-1/TRBV3-2,NA,CASSQGGREQYF,TGTGCCAGCAGCCAAGGGGGGAGGGAGCAGTACTTC
TRBJ1-2,NA,TRBV5-1,NA,CASRLTANYGYTF,TGCGCCAGCAGGCTGACGGCTAACTATGGCTACACCTTC
TRBJ1-1,once,TRBV2,TRBD1,CASGGQGATEAFF,TGTGCCAGCGGGGGACAGGGGGCTACTGAAGCTTTCTTT
TRBJ1-1,NA,TRBV2,TRBD1,CASSRRTGGNTEAFF,TGTGCCAGCAGTCGGCGGACAGGGGGGAACACTGAAGCTTTCTTT
TRBJ2-6,NA,TRBV19,NA,CASMRPGANVLTF,TGTGCCAGTATGAGACCTGGGGCCAACGTCCTGACTTTC
TRBJ2-1,once,TRBV28,TRBD2,CASSSGGVSYNEQFF,TGTGCCAGCAGTAGCGGGGGGGTCTCCTACAATGAGCAGTTCTTC
TRBJ1-1,NA,TRBV3-1/TRBV3-2,TRBD1,CASSQTDRDNTGAFF,TGTGCCAGCAGCCAGACGGACAGGGATAATACTGGGGCTTTCTTT
TRBJ2-3,NA,TRBV2,NA,CASSEGALADTQYF,TGTGCCAGCAGTGAGGGAGCTCTGGCAGATACGCAGTATTTT
TRBJ2-3,NA,TRBV7-2,TRBD2,CASSSRLAATDTQYF,TGTGCCAGCAGCTCGAGACTAGCGGCCACAGATACGCAGTATTTT
TRBJ1-2,NA,TRBV2,TRBD1,CASRRQGNGYTF,TGTGCCAGCAGGAGACAGGGCAATGGCTACACCTTC
TRBJ1-2,NA,TRBV6-1,NA,CASSDPPITGLGYTF,TGTGCCAGCAGTGACCCTCCCATTACAGGGCTAGGCTACACCTTC
TRBJ1-2,once,TRBV4-3,NA,CASSQDQGHYGYTF,TGCGCCAGCAGCCAAGATCAGGGACACTATGGCTACACCTTC
TRBJ2-3,NA,TRBV6-6,NA,CASSPKTEYDTQYF,TGTGCCAGCAGTCCAAAGACGGAGTACGATACGCAGTATTTT
TRBJ1-4,NA,TRBV20-1,TRBD1,CSASTTGTGVIGKLFF,TGCAGTGCTAGTACCACCGGGACAGGGGTAATAGGGAAACTGTTTTTT
TRBJ1-4,NA,TRBV23-1,TRBD1,CASSQSSQGARTNEKLFF,TGCGCCAGCAGTCAATCAAGTCAGGGGGCGCGAACTAATGAAAAACTGTTTTTT
TRBJ2-3,NA,TRBV24-1,TRBD2,CATSDLQSGGVTDTQYF,TGTGCCACCAGTGATTTGCAGAGCGGGGGGGTGACAGATACGCAGTATTTT
TRBJ2-7,NA,TRBV27,NA,CASSPDSRPVGQYF,TGTGCCAGCAGTCCAGACAGTCGACCCGTCGGGCAGTACTTC
TRBJ2-1,NA,TRBV4-1,TRBD2,CASSQVGLAGVEQFF,TGCGCCAGCAGCCAAGTTGGACTAGCGGGAGTTGAGCAGTTCTTC
TRBJ2-2,NA,TRBV9,NA,CASRAGQANTGELFF,TGTGCCAGCAGAGCGGGACAGGCGAACACCGGGGAGCTGTTTTTT
TRBJ1-1,NA,TRBV18,TRBD1,CASSPSFPGQGARTEAFF,TGTGCCAGCTCACCATCGTTCCCGGGACAGGGGGCACGCACTGAAGCTTTCTTT
TRBJ2-4,NA,TRBV7-2,NA,CASSQGGGGTTKNIQYF,TGTGCCAGCAGCCAAGGAGGGGGGGGGACGACCAAAAACATTCAGTACTTC
TRBJ1-2,NA,TRBV15,TRBD1,CATSSTGGSRISYGYTF,TGTGCCACCAGCAGTACAGGGGGCTCGAGGATAAGCTATGGCTACACCTTC
TRBJ1-1,NA,TRBV5-4,TRBD1,CASSLVGTGNTEAFF,TGTGCCAGCAGCTTGGTTGGGACAGGGAACACTGAAGCTTTCTTT
TRBJ1-1,NA,TRBV19,NA,CASTLRWGGNTEAFF,TGTGCCAGTACCTTAAGATGGGGAGGGAACACTGAAGCTTTCTTT
TRBJ1-1,NA,TRBV6-2/TRBV6-3,TRBD1,CASSYSAGTGVTEAFF,TGTGCCAGCAGTTACTCGGCCGGGACAGGGGTCACTGAAGCTTTCTTT
TRBJ2-4,NA,TRBV30,NA,CAWSVRNIQYF,TGTGCCTGGAGTGTACGAAACATTCAGTACTTC
TRBJ1-1,NA,TRBV6-6,NA,CASSYSNRGRGTEAFF,TGTGCCAGCAGTTACTCGAATCGGGGGCGGGGGACTGAAGCTTTCTTT
TRBJ2-5,NA,TRBV11-2,NA,CASSSVRGRQETQYF,TGTGCCAGCAGCTCCGTTCGGGGAAGGCAAGAGACCCAGTACTTC
TRBJ1-3,NA,TRBV10-2,NA,CASTETAFSGNTIYF,TGCGCCAGCACTGAAACAGCGTTCTCTGGAAACACCATATATTTT